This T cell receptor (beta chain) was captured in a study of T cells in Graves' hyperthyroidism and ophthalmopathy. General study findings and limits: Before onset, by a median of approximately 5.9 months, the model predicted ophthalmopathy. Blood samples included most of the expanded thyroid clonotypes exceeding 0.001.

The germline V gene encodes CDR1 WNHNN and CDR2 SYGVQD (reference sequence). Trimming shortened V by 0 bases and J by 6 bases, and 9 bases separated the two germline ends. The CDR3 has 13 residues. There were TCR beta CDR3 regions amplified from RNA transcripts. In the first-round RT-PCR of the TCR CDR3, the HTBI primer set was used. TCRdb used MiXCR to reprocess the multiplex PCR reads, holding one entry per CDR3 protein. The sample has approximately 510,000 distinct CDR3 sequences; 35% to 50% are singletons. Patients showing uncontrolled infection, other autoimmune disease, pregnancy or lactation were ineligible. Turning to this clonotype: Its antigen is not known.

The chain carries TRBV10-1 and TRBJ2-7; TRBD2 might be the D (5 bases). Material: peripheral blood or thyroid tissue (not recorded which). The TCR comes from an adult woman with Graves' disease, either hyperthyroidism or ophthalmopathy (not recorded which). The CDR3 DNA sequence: TGCGCCAGCAGTGAGTCGGGAGCGATCGAGCAGTACTTC. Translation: CASSESGAIEQYF.